The source of this T cell receptor (beta chain) is a study of blood T cell repertoires in COVID-19 (dated by TCRdb to 2019 to 2021). Notes on the research overall: Collaborator samples came from the United States, Italy and Spain and covered acute and convalescent phases of COVID-19. The samples were drawn from the first 160 participants of the ongoing ImmuneRACE study and from some 1,300 subjects provided by 6 global collaborators. The repertoires were released in a freely available public database intended as a resource for research on the immune response to SARS-CoV-2. Nearly every sample came with metadata listing a de-identified subject ID, COVID-19 status, age in years and sex. Subjects who had been exposed to COVID-19, were actively infected with it, or had recovered from it provided the deeply sampled blood TCRbeta repertoires that made up the dataset. The prospective study material was composed of cDNA or gDNA derived from T cells, B-cell-depleted T cells, or PBMCs. Where available, HLA class I and class II types were obtained from metadata supplied by the sample provider rather than from assay-based typing.

TCRbeta CDR3 regions were amplified from genomic DNA using the immunoSEQ Assay, a bias-controlled multiplex PCR. The study's processing was this. Nucleated cell counts per sample were estimated from amplification of reference gene primers within the assay. Sequence reads were collapsed and filtered to measure the absolute abundance of every unique TCRbeta CDR3 rearrangement. For each sample, productive Simpson clonality was calculated as the square root of Simpson's diversity index over productive rearrangements. This immuneACCESS table, as held by TCRdb, lists in-frame sequences with V and J called but not all clones. Of the missing ones, under half trace to an unresolved V gene in checked studies; the others have no known cause. The V and J calls and clone size come from that table; D and trimming were worked out from the DNA. The sample table lists more than 200,000 clones, around 83% of them with a count of one. The ten largest clones represent about 9% of the sample.

The collaborating institutions used their own protocols to collect whole blood in K2EDTA tubes. Collaborator samples were shipped for TCRbeta analysis as frozen whole blood, isolated PBMCs, or DNA extracted from either sample type. On the study overall, not on this receptor specifically: How much clinical and demographic metadata was included differed by source and by participant, and the metadata was provided uncurated.

The V and J ends are trimmed by 1 base and 2 bases, leaving 12 bases between them. According to the germline V gene, CDR1 reads LGHNA and CDR2 reads YNFKEQ. The CDR3 numbers 15 residues from cysteine through phenylalanine. The read is trimmed to its CDR3 DNA, 45 bases read in frame from base 1. Details on this clone: There is no known antigen for this receptor. Base quality data are lacking; no much larger clone is found one base away.

The sequenced sample was peripheral blood. Recombination linked TRBV4-2 to TRBJ2-7, and TRBD2 may be the D gene, going by 5 matching bases. The sequence was collected from a man aged 40-49 years with active or convalescent COVID-19. The sequenced DNA: TGTGCCAGCAGCCAAGGTTTGTCCGGGACCTACGAGCAGTACTTC. This gives the protein CASSQGLSGTYEQYF.